The rows below give T cell receptor beta chains drawn from one sample of a study of blood T cell repertoires in COVID-19. Assay: immunoSEQ multiplex PCR; the TCRdb copy retains only in-frame clones and omits some. The sample carries 300,000 to 450,000 clones, 85% recorded once. Sequencing input: peripheral blood. Receptors were obtained from a young woman with acute or convalescent COVID-19. The CDR3 runs from the conserved cysteine through the conserved F or W. D genes are given only for firm matches. Not every row has a clone size; where given, it reads once, few, many or a size class.

v_gene: TRBV4-1; abundance: -; len: 16; d_gene: -; j_gene: TRBJ1-4; CDR3aa: CASSRGDRSTNEKLFF; CDR3nt: TGCGCCAGCAGCCGAGGCGACAGGTCAACTAATGAAAAACTGTTTTTT
v_gene: TRBV9; abundance: -; len: 17; d_gene: TRBD2; j_gene: TRBJ2-7; CDR3aa: CASGSLAGGPMNYEQYF; CDR3nt: TGTGCCAGCGGCTCGCTAGCGGGAGGTCCCATGAACTACGAGCAGTACTTC
v_gene: TRBV9; abundance: -; len: 16; d_gene: TRBD1; j_gene: TRBJ2-2; CDR3aa: CASSAPGTGGHGELFF; CDR3nt: TGTGCCAGCAGCGCACCCGGGACAGGGGGCCACGGGGAGCTGTTTTTT
v_gene: TRBV19; abundance: -; len: 13; d_gene: TRBD1; j_gene: TRBJ2-7; CDR3aa: CASSARQGYEQYF; CDR3nt: TGTGCCAGTAGTGCTCGACAGGGGTACGAGCAGTACTTC
v_gene: TRBV9; abundance: -; len: 17; d_gene: TRBD1; j_gene: TRBJ2-6; CDR3aa: CASSQRTGLTGANVLTF; CDR3nt: TGTGCCAGCAGCCAAAGGACAGGGTTAACTGGGGCCAACGTCCTGACTTTC
v_gene: TRBV6-6; abundance: once; len: 17; d_gene: -; j_gene: TRBJ2-2; CDR3aa: CASSHRTKSFNTGELFF; CDR3nt: TGTGCCAGCAGTCACAGGACTAAATCCTTTAACACCGGGGAGCTGTTTTTT
v_gene: TRBV28; abundance: -; len: 16; d_gene: TRBD1; j_gene: TRBJ2-5; CDR3aa: CASSLTGTGGQETQYF; CDR3nt: TGTGCCAGCAGTCTAACCGGGACAGGGGGCCAAGAGACCCAGTACTTC
v_gene: TRBV5-1; abundance: many; len: 14; d_gene: TRBD1; j_gene: TRBJ2-7; CDR3aa: CASSLEWDRREQYF; CDR3nt: TGCGCCAGCAGCTTGGAATGGGACAGAAGAGAGCAGTACTTC
v_gene: TRBV5-1; abundance: -; len: 13; d_gene: TRBD1; j_gene: TRBJ1-1; CDR3aa: CASSLQGAPEAFF; CDR3nt: TGCGCCAGCAGCTTGCAGGGGGCCCCTGAAGCTTTCTTT
v_gene: TRBV5-1; abundance: -; len: 16; d_gene: TRBD1; j_gene: TRBJ2-2; CDR3aa: CASSRGQGANTGELFF; CDR3nt: TGCGCCAGCAGTCGGGGACAGGGGGCAAACACCGGGGAGCTGTTTTTT
v_gene: TRBV2; abundance: -; len: 9; d_gene: -; j_gene: TRBJ2-1; CDR3aa: CASSREQFF; CDR3nt: TGTGCCAGCAGCCGGGAGCAGTTCTTC
v_gene: TRBV5-8; abundance: -; len: 17; d_gene: TRBD1; j_gene: TRBJ2-6; CDR3aa: CASSLGTGDSEANVLTF; CDR3nt: TGTGCCAGCAGCTTGGGGACAGGGGATTCTGAGGCCAACGTCCTGACTTTC
v_gene: TRBV9; abundance: -; len: 16; d_gene: TRBD2; j_gene: TRBJ2-1; CDR3aa: CASSVGTSGGYNEQFF; CDR3nt: TGTGCCAGCAGCGTAGGGACTAGCGGGGGGTACAATGAGCAGTTCTTC
v_gene: TRBV30; abundance: -; len: 12; d_gene: -; j_gene: TRBJ2-7; CDR3aa: CAWSSPLSEQYF; CDR3nt: TGTGCCTGGAGTTCACCCCTCAGCGAGCAGTACTTC
v_gene: TRBV14; abundance: -; len: 14; d_gene: -; j_gene: TRBJ2-5; CDR3aa: CASSQDHYAETQYF; CDR3nt: TGTGCCAGCAGCCAAGACCACTACGCCGAGACCCAGTACTTC
v_gene: TRBV9; abundance: -; len: 15; d_gene: -; j_gene: TRBJ1-1; CDR3aa: CASDDHRDTDYEAFF; CDR3nt: TGTGCCAGCGACGACCACCGGGACACCGATTATGAAGCTTTCTTT
v_gene: TRBV5-6; abundance: -; len: 16; d_gene: -; j_gene: TRBJ2-1; CDR3aa: CASSLTGQGYNNEQFF; CDR3nt: TGTGCCAGCAGTCTAACCGGGCAGGGTTACAACAATGAGCAGTTCTTC
v_gene: TRBV18; abundance: -; len: 16; d_gene: TRBD2; j_gene: TRBJ2-5; CDR3aa: CASSVYEREEQETQYF; CDR3nt: TGTGCCAGCTCAGTATATGAGCGGGAGGAACAAGAGACCCAGTACTTC
v_gene: TRBV9; abundance: few; len: 14; d_gene: -; j_gene: TRBJ1-4; CDR3aa: CASTPGVTNEKLFF; CDR3nt: TGTGCCAGCACCCCGGGAGTCACTAATGAAAAACTGTTTTTT
v_gene: TRBV6-5; abundance: -; len: 13; d_gene: -; j_gene: TRBJ1-1; CDR3aa: CASTKKKNTEAFF; CDR3nt: TGTGCCAGCACTAAAAAGAAGAACACTGAAGCTTTCTTT
v_gene: TRBV6-5; abundance: -; len: 11; d_gene: -; j_gene: TRBJ2-5; CDR3aa: CASEYRETQYF; CDR3nt: TGTGCCAGCGAGTATCGAGAGACCCAGTACTTC
v_gene: TRBV19; abundance: -; len: 14; d_gene: -; j_gene: TRBJ2-7; CDR3aa: CASSIRGQGTEQYF; CDR3nt: TGTGCCAGTAGTATCAGGGGACAAGGTACGGAGCAGTACTTC
v_gene: TRBV7-6; abundance: -; len: 13; d_gene: TRBD1; j_gene: TRBJ1-1; CDR3aa: CASSLAPGGDAFF; CDR3nt: TGTGCCAGCAGCTTAGCTCCAGGGGGCGACGCTTTCTTT
v_gene: TRBV27; abundance: -; len: 18; d_gene: TRBD1; j_gene: TRBJ2-4; CDR3aa: CASSNPGQARGAKNIQYF; CDR3nt: TGTGCCAGCAGCAACCCGGGACAGGCCCGCGGGGCCAAAAACATTCAGTACTTC
v_gene: TRBV28; abundance: -; len: 12; d_gene: -; j_gene: TRBJ1-5; CDR3aa: CASSPEGQPQHF; CDR3nt: TGTGCCAGCAGTCCAGAGGGTCAGCCCCAGCATTTT
v_gene: TRBV7-9; abundance: -; len: 13; d_gene: TRBD1; j_gene: TRBJ1-1; CDR3aa: CASSLTGGTEAFF; CDR3nt: TGTGCCAGCAGCCTAACAGGGGGCACTGAAGCTTTCTTT
v_gene: TRBV5-8; abundance: few; len: 15; d_gene: TRBD1; j_gene: TRBJ1-2; CDR3aa: CASSTWTGGDYGYTF; CDR3nt: TGTGCCAGCAGCACTTGGACAGGGGGCGACTATGGCTACACCTTC
v_gene: TRBV7-3; abundance: -; len: 14; d_gene: -; j_gene: TRBJ2-2; CDR3aa: CASSTLVATGELFF; CDR3nt: TGTGCCAGCAGCACCCTAGTGGCCACCGGGGAGCTGTTTTTT
v_gene: TRBV28; abundance: -; len: 14; d_gene: TRBD1; j_gene: TRBJ1-5; CDR3aa: CAGGQGDGNQPQHF; CDR3nt: TGTGCCGGGGGACAGGGAGACGGCAATCAGCCCCAGCATTTT
v_gene: TRBV11-2; abundance: -; len: 12; d_gene: -; j_gene: TRBJ1-1; CDR3aa: CAGERDGGEAFF; CDR3nt: TGTGCCGGCGAAAGGGACGGAGGGGAAGCTTTCTTT